This T cell receptor beta chain was found in a study of T cells expressing NK-cell markers (dated by TCRdb to 2020 to 2022). Background for the entire study: In sorted CD3+CD56+NKG2C+, CD3+CD56+NKG2C- and CD3+CD56-NKG2C+ T-cell subsets from 7 or 8 donors, TCR beta-chain repertoires were profiled. The libraries were sequenced on Illumina HiSeq 2000/2500, MiSeq or NextSeq, producing 2 x 150 bp reads. Of the eight sequenced donors, seven were found to be HCMV-seropositive and one was found to be HCMV-seronegative. The study sequenced eight donors, all healthy volunteers chosen at random: three men and five women. Results the study describes overall, beyond this receptor: In six donors, the dominant CD3+CD56+NKG2C+ clonotypes were among the top 10 CD8+ clonotypes and accounted for about 1.0-7.5% of CD8+ T cells. Those dominant clonotypes were again the most abundant among CD3+CD56-NKG2C+ cells in four donors, at about 25-60.1%. Whether the expanded NKG2C-expressing T cell clones were specific for HCMV antigens remained unclear.

The CDR3 starts with the cysteine, ends with the phenylalanine, and has 18 residues. The nucleotide record is missing. The germline V gene (reference sequence) gives CDR1 as DFQATT and CDR2 as SNEGSKA. Sequencing relied on an Illumina HiSeq 2000. The TCR beta cDNA libraries were made using 5'RACE template switching, a step that added both a universal primer site and unique molecular identifiers. cDNA synthesis was primed from the TCR beta constant segment and was followed by two successive PCR amplification steps. In the authors' own workflow: Reads were demultiplexed and grouped by UMI with MIGEC, and clonotypes were assembled and quantified with MiTCR. To remove erroneous sequences, TCR cDNA sequences were retained only when supported by two or more reads. The tcR package was used for downstream repertoire analysis, and clonotypes were matched between fractions using CDR3 nucleotide sequence together with V segment. VDJmatch was used to annotate antigen specificity against VDJdb, with one amino acid substitution allowed in CDR3. TCRdb reprocessed the raw reads; every CDR3 protein sequence is a single record, and DNA is not supplied. The V and J calls here are based on TCRdb, not the publication. The sample's table lists a count of 500,000 to 700,000 distinct CDR3 sequences. The biggest ten clones account for roughly 3.4% of the sample.

To determine HCMV serostatus, a commercial ELISA kit was used to detect HCMV-specific IgG in serum. Peripheral blood mononuclear cells were isolated from blood by Ficoll density gradient centrifugation. A word on this clonotype: Its antigen specificity is not known.

The sequencing input was blood T cells: a sorted CD56 or NKG2C T cell subset, CD4+ or CD8+ T cells, or bulk PBMC T cells (not recorded which). This clonotype was obtained from a man aged 18 to 35 in good health. Donor details come from another sample of the same person, matched by shared clones. The receptor chain draws on TRBV20-1 and TRBJ1-5; absent DNA, TCRdb's TRBD1 call cannot be checked. The CDR3 protein is CSAERTGPGGRSNQPQHF.